This T cell receptor beta chain was identified during a study of cytomegalovirus exposure and HLA in healthy donors. Study findings and constraints: TCR beta chain V- and J-gene trimming was linked, in a later analysis, to a missense variant in DCLRE1C. In a later analysis, HLA-C alleles had the fewest associated TCRs, DRB1 alleles the most.

Donors counted as nominally healthy when sampled, yet unrecorded immune exposures were likely. V gave up 7 bases and J gave up 2 bases, with 15 bases separating them. The CDR3 has 15 amino acids. Germline CDR1 is SGHRS and CDR2 is YFSETQ. Worth noting for this clone: Antigen specificity is unknown.

60 Vbeta and 13 Jbeta primers were used in PCR. Using immunoSEQ multiplex PCR, the repertoire was profiled, and TCRdb retains in-frame clones only, with some absent. Here the sample spans some 87,000 clones, 60% to 85% being singletons. Input material: PBMCs. The receptor comes from a man aged 18 to 30 in good health and CMV-seropositive. The chain employs TRBV5-1 and TRBJ1-4, with D possibly being TRBD1 (6 bases). The CDR3 is CASQMGGLTNEKLFF. CDR3 bases: TGCGCCAGCCAAATGGGGGGGCTCACTAATGAAAAACTGTTTTTT.